One TCR beta chain is described in this entry. Its antigen target is currently unknown. Base quality data are lacking; no much larger clone is found one base away. The intended sense of this specimen's time point label: less than five weeks on oral tofacitinib. The treatment or condition label for this specimen denotes: oral pan-JAK inhibitor, 5-10 mg twice daily. Lesional scalp punch biopsies and peripheral blood were obtained from alopecia areata patients. PBMCs were isolated by density centrifugation and stained for CD3, CD4 and CD8, after which CD4+ and CD8+ T cells were sorted on a FACSAria. The data originate from a study of CD8+ T cells in alopecia areata (dated by TCRdb to the late 2010s). In terms of the full investigation: Treated patients were enrolled in an open-label pilot trial of oral tofacitinib at 5 to 10 mg twice daily for moderate-to-severe alopecia areata. Tofacitinib was administered for 6 to 18 months, and 6 months of follow-up off drug were then conducted to assess delayed response and recurrence. In treated patients, disease severity was measured using the SALT score, which gives the percentage of scalp surface area affected. High-throughput TCRbeta sequencing was used to examine T cell clonal expansion in alopecia areata in both the C3H/HeJ mouse model and human patients. In humans, TCRbeta sequencing was performed on scalp tissue and on sorted CD4+ and CD8+ peripheral blood T cells from healthy controls and from patients with patchy or totalis/universalis alopecia areata. Tofacitinib-treated patients had biopsies at baseline and at 4 and 24 weeks of treatment, with a later scalp biopsy in several patients. Clonality in the scalp was compared among normal scalp (n=4), patchy alopecia areata scalp (n=8), and alopecia totalis/universalis scalp (n=8). The RNA source kit depended on sample type: the PAXgene miRNA kit for fixed scalp, the miRNeasy kit for PBMCs, and the RNeasy kit for mouse skin. TCRbeta CDR3 regions were amplified by immunoSEQ multiplex PCR using 35 Vbeta forward and 13 Jbeta reverse primers.

What the work shows at the level of the full study, not this receptor alone: Scalp TCR repertoire analysis is complicated because resident alphabeta T cells in normal human skin are also sequenced, whereas mouse skin is dominated by gammadelta T cells. Lesional scalp, especially in alopecia totalis/universalis, showed higher clonality and more expanded CD8+ clones than normal scalp, suggesting antigenic drive. Because the treated cohort was small and included a single nonresponder, larger studies are needed to assess links between baseline CD8+ expansion and response. Many expanded lesional clones were found to persist in scalp and blood during tofacitinib treatment, and relapse after treatment cessation may be partly explained by this persistence. TCR sequences shared between patients were less clear than in mice, possibly partly because of HLA diversity in the patient population. Tofacitinib significantly decreased scalp clonality and the number of expanded CD8+ clones among the top 100 scalp clones.

V is reduced by 7 bases and J by 2 bases, leaving a spacing of 19 bases between them. Its CDR3 holds 16 amino acids, cysteine through phenylalanine. The sequence is cut down to CDR3 DNA, 48 bases in frame from base 1. The germline V gene (reference sequence) provides CDR1 LNHNV and CDR2 YYDKDF. The library was obtained by the immunoSEQ multiplex PCR assay. RNA was extracted from all samples and reverse transcribed into cDNA as template for TCR sequencing. SuperScript III was used to make first-strand cDNA, primed with a 2:1 mix of oligo-dT and random hexamers. A synthetic immune receptor repertoire was used to measure amplification bias, and any remaining bias was corrected computationally. As for the authors' bioinformatics: Raw reads were preprocessed to remove errors, and CDR3 was defined according to IMGT conventions as the region from the conserved cysteine to phenylalanine. Clonality was computed by normalizing Shannon entropy by log2 of the number of productive unique TCRs and subtracting the result from 1. Whether each scalp clone was CD4 or CD8 was inferred by checking scalp TCRbeta sequences against the CD4 and CD8 repertoires from sorted blood. Sourced from immuneACCESS, this table was stored by TCRdb with only in-frame sequences that have V and J called. A share of the clones is absent; for the studies checked, an unresolved V gene accounts for under half, and the remainder has no known explanation. The DNA was the basis for D and trimming; V, J and clone size are from that table. In all, the sample holds fewer than 150,000 clones, and 65% to 90% of those were seen once. The ten biggest clones cover roughly 25% of the sample.

The material sequenced was CD8+ T cells sorted from blood, taken at week 4, from a patient treated with tofacitinib. The TCR sequence derives from a human donor with alopecia areata. This receptor chain uses TRBV15 and TRBJ2-3; the D segment could be TRBD1, given 6 matching bases. CDR3 region: CATTESPTGTTDTQYF. In nucleotides, the sequence is TGTGCCACCACGGAATCCCCGACAGGTACCACAGATACGCAGTATTTT. Beyond the CDR3, the reference TRBV15 and TRBJ2-3 genes provide the residues; the full variable domain reads: DAMVIQNPRYQVTQFGKPVTLSCSQTLNHNVMYWYQQKSSQAPKLLFHYYDKDFNNEADTPDNFQSRRPNTSFCFLDIRSPGLGDTAMYLCATTESPTGTTDTQYFGPGTRLTVL.